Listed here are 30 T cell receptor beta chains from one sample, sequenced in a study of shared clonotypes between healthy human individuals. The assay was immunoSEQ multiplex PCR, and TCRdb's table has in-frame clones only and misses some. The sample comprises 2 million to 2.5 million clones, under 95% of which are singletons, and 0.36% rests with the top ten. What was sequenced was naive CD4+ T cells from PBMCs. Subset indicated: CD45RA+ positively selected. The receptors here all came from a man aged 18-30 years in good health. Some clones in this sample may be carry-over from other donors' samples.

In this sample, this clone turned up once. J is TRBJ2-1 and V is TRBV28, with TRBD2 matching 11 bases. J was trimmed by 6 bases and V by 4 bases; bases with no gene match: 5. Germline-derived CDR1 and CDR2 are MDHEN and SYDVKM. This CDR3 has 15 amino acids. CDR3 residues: CASSSPGLAVNEQFF. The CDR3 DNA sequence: TGTGCCAGCAGTTCCCCGGGACTAGCGGTCAATGAGCAGTTCTTC.

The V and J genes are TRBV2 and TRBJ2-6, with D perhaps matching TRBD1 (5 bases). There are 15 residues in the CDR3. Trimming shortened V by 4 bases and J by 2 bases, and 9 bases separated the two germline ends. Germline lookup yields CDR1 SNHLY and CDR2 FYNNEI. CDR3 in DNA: TGTGCCAGCAGTGGACAGACCCCTGGGGCCAACGTCCTGACTTTC. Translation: CASSGQTPGANVLTF.

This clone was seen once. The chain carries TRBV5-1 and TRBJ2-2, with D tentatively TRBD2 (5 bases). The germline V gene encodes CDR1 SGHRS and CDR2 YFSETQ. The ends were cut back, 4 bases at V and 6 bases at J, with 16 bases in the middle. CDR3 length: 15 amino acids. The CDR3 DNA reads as TGCGCCAGCAGCCCCGTCGGGAACGGGGCCGGGGAGCTGTTTTTT. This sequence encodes CASSPVGNGAGELFF. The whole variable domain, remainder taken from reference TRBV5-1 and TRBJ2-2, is KAGVTQTPRYLIKTRGQQVTLSCSPISGHRSVSWYQQTPGQGLQFLFEYFSETQRNKGNFPGRFSGRQFSNSRSEMNVSTLELGDSALYLCASSPVGNGAGELFFGEGSRLTVL.

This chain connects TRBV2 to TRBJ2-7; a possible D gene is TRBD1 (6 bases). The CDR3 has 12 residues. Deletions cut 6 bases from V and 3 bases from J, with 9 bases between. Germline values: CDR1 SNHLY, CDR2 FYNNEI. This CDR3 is CASRKDSYEQYF. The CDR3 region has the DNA TGTGCCAGCAGAAAGGACAGCTACGAGCAGTACTTC.

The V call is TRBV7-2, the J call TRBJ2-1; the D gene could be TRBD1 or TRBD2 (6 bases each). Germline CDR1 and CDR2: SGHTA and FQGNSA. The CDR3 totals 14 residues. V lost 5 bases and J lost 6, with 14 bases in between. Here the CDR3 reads CASSATGGINEQFF. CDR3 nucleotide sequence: TGTGCCAGCAGCGCGACAGGAGGGATCAATGAGCAGTTCTTC. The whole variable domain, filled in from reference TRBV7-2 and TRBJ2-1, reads GAGVSQSPSNKVTEKGKDVELRCDPISGHTALYWYRQSLGQGLEFLIYFQGNSAPDKSGLPSDRFSAERTGGSVSTLTIQRTQQEDSAVYLCASSATGGINEQFFGPGTRLTVL.

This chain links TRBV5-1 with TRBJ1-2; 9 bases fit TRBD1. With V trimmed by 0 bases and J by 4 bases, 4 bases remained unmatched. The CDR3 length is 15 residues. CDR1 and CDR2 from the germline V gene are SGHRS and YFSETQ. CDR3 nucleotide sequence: TGCGCCAGCAGCTTGGAACAGGGGGCCGCCTATGGCTACACCTTC. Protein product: CASSLEQGAAYGYTF.

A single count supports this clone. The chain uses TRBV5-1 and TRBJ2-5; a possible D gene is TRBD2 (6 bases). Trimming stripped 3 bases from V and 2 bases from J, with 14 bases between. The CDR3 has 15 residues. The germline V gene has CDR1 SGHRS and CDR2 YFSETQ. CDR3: CASSSRGSNQETQYF. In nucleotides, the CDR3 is TGCGCCAGCAGCTCCCGGGGGAGTAATCAAGAGACCCAGTACTTC.

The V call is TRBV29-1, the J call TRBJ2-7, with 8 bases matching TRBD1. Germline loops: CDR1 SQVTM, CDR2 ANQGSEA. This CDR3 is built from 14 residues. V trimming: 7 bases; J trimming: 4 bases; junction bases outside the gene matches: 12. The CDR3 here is CSAGAGQGVYEQYF. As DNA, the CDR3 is TGCAGCGCGGGGGCTGGACAGGGTGTTTACGAGCAGTACTTC.

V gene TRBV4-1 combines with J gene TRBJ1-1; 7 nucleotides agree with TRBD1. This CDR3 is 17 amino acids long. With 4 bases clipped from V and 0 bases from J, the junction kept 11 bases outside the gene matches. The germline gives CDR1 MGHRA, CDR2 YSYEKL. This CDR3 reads CASSLLTRQGLNTEAFF. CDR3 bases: TGCGCCAGCAGCCTCCTCACCCGACAGGGTTTGAACACTGAAGCTTTCTTT.

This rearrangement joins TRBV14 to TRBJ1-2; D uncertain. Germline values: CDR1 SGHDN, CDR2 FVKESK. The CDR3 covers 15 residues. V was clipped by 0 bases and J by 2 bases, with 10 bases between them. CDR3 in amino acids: CASSQDVSGNYGYTF. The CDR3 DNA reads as TGTGCCAGCAGCCAAGATGTTTCGGGGAACTATGGCTACACCTTC.

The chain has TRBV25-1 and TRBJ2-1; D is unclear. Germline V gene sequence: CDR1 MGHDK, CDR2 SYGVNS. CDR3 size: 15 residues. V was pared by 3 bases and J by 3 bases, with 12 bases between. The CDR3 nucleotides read TGTGCCAGCAGTGAGAGATCAGGATTCTACAATGAGCAGTTCTTC. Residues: CASSERSGFYNEQFF.

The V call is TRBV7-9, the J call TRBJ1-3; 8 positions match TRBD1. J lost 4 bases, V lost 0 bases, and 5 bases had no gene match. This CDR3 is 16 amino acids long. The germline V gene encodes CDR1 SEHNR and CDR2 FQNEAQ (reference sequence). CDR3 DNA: TGTGCCAGCAGCTTAGCGTGGACAGGGAGAGGAAACACCATATATTTT. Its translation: CASSLAWTGRGNTIYF.

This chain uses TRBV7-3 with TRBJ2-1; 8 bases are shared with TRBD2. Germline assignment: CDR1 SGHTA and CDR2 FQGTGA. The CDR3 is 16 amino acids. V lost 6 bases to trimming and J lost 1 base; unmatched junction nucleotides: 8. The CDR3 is CASSFTGTRSYNEQFF. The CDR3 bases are TGTGCCAGCAGTTTCACCGGGACTAGGTCCTACAATGAGCAGTTCTTC.

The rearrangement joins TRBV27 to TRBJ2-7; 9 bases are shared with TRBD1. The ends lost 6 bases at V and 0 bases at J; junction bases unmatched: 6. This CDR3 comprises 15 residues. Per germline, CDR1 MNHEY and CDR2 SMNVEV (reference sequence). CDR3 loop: CASRKPGQGSYEQYF. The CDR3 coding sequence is TGTGCCAGCAGGAAGCCGGGACAGGGCTCCTACGAGCAGTACTTC.

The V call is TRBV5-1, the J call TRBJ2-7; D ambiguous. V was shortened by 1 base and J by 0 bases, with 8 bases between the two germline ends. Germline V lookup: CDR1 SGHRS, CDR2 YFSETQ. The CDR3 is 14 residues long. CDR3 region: CASSLMLDSYEQYF. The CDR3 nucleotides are TGCGCCAGCAGCTTGATGCTTGACTCCTACGAGCAGTACTTC.

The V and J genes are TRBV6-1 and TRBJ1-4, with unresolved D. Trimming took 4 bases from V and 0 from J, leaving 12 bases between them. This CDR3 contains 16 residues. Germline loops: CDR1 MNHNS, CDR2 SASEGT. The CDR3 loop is CASSVDDTPTNEKLFF. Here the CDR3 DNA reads TGTGCCAGCAGTGTTGACGACACACCAACTAATGAAAAACTGTTTTTT.

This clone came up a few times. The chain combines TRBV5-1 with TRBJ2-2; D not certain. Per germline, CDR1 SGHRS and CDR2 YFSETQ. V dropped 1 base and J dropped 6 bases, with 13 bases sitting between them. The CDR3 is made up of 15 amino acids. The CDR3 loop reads CASSLLAGQSGELFF. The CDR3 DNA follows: TGCGCCAGCAGCTTGTTGGCTGGCCAATCCGGGGAGCTGTTTTTT. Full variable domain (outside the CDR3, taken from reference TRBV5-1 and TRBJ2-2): KAGVTQTPRYLIKTRGQQVTLSCSPISGHRSVSWYQQTPGQGLQFLFEYFSETQRNKGNFPGRFSGRQFSNSRSEMNVSTLELGDSALYLCASSLLAGQSGELFFGEGSRLTVL.

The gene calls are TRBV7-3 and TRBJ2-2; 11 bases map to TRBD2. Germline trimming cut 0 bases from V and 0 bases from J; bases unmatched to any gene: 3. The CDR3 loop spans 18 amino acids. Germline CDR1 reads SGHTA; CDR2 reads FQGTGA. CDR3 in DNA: TGTGCCAGCAGCTTAACGGGACTAGCGGCTGCGAACACCGGGGAGCTGTTTTTT. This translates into CASSLTGLAAANTGELFF.

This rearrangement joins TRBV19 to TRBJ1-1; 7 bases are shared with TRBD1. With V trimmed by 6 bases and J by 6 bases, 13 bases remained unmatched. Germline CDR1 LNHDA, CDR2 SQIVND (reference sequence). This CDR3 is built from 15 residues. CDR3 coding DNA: TGTGCCAGTAGCCCACTGGGTAAACAGGGGTCTGAAGCTTTCTTT. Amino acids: CASSPLGKQGSEAFF.

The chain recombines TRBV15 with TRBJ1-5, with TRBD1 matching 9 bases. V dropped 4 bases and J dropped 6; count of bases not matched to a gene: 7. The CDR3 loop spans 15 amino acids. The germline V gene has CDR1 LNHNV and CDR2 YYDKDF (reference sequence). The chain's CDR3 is CATSNLTGGGQPQHF. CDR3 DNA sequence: TGTGCCACCAGCAACCTCACAGGGGGCGGTCAGCCCCAGCATTTT.

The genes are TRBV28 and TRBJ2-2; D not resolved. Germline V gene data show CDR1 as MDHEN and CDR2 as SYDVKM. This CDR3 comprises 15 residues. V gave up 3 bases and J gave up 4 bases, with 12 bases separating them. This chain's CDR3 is CASSFGGEGTGELFF. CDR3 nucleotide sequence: TGTGCCAGCAGTTTTGGCGGAGAAGGCACCGGGGAGCTGTTTTTT.

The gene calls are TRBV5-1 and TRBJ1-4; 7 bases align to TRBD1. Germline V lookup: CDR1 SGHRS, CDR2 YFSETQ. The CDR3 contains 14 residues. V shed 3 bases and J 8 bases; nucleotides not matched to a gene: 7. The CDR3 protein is CASSSTSRGEKLFF. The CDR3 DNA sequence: TGCGCCAGCAGCTCGACTTCCAGGGGGGAAAAACTGTTTTTT.

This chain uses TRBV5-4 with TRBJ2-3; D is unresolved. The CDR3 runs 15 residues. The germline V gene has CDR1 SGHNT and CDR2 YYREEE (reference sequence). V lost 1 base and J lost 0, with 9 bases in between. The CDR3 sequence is CASSLLRRSTDTQYF. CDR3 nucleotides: TGTGCCAGCAGCTTGTTGCGGAGAAGCACAGATACGCAGTATTTT.

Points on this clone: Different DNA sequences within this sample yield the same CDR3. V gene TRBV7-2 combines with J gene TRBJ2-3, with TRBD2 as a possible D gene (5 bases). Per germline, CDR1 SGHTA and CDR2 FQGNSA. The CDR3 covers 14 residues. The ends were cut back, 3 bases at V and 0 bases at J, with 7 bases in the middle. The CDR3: CASSFGGSTDTQYF. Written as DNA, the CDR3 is TGTGCCAGCAGCTTTGGCGGGAGCACAGATACGCAGTATTTT. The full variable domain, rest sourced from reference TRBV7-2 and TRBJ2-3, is GAGVSQSPSNKVTEKGKDVELRCDPISGHTALYWYRQSLGQGLEFLIYFQGNSAPDKSGLPSDRFSAERTGGSVSTLTIQRTQQEDSAVYLCASSFGGSTDTQYFGPGTRLTVL.

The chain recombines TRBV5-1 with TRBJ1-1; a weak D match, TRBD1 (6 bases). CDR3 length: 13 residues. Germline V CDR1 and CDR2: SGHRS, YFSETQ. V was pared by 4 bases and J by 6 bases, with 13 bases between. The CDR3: CASSPRGAAEAFF. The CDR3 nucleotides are TGCGCCAGCAGCCCAAGGGGGGCGGCTGAAGCTTTCTTT. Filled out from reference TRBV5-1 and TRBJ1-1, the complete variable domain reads KAGVTQTPRYLIKTRGQQVTLSCSPISGHRSVSWYQQTPGQGLQFLFEYFSETQRNKGNFPGRFSGRQFSNSRSEMNVSTLELGDSALYLCASSPRGAAEAFFGQGTRLTVV.

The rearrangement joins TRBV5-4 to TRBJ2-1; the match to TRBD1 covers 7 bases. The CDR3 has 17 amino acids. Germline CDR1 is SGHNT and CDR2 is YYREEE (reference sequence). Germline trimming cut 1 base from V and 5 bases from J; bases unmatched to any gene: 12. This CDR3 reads CASSLRVTGQRHNEQFF. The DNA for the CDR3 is TGTGCCAGCAGCTTGCGAGTTACGGGACAGCGACACAATGAGCAGTTCTTC.

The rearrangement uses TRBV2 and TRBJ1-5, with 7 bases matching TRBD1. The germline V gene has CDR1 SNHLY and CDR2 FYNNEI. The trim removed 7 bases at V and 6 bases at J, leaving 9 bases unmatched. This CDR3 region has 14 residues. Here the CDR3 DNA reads TGTGCCAGCACCGAGGGGGCCATGGGTCAGCCCCAGCATTTT. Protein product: CASTEGAMGQPQHF.

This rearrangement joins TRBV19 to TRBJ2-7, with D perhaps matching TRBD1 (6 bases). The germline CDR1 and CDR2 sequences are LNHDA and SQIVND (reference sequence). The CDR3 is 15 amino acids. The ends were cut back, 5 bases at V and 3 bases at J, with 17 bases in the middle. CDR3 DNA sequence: TGTGCCAGTAGTGTATTGTCGGGACACTTCTACGAGCAGTACTTC. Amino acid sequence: CASSVLSGHFYEQYF.

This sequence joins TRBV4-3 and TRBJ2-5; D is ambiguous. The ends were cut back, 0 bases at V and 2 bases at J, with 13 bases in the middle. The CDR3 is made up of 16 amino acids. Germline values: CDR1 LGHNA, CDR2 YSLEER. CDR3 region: CASSQEVGSRQETQYF. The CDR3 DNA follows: TGCGCCAGCAGCCAAGAAGTTGGCAGCAGACAAGAGACCCAGTACTTC.

CDR3 residues: CASSVGGHALANTIYF. The CDR3 DNA reads TGTGCCAGCAGCGTAGGGGGCCATGCTCTGGCGAACACCATATATTTT. The chain is built from TRBV9 and TRBJ1-3; D is possibly TRBD1 (5 bases). CDR3 size: 16 residues. Germline CDR1 SGDLS, CDR2 YYNGEE. V lost 0 bases and J 7 bases, leaving 17 bases between the germline ends.